This T cell receptor beta chain derives from a study of beta chain features in type 1 diabetes. General study findings and limits: Across all four CD4+ subsets, people with type 1 diabetes showed modestly shorter TCRB CDR3s.

This CDR3 is built from 14 residues. Germline V lookup: CDR1 SSHAT, CDR2 FNYEAQ (reference sequence). cDNA synthesis used the whole RNA isolate, giving expressed TCRB sequences. Clones were sequenced by immunoSEQ multiplex PCR, and TCRdb holds only the in-frame ones, with some missing. This table has more than 130,000 clones, 6% to 7.5% appearing once. This clone was seen a few times. Its antigen remains unknown. At one boundary the junction diverges from the germline segment, which might be a read error. The chain employs TRBV7-7 and TRBJ2-5; possibly TRBD2 for D (7 bases). The sequenced sample was central memory CD4+ T cells from blood. This TCR derives from a young woman in good health. CDR3 DNA: TGTGCTAGCAGCGCAAGGGGGGGCGTAGAGACCCAGTACTTC. It codes for CASSARGGVETQYF.